This TCR beta chain originates from a study of T cell repertoires in aging, cancer and after chemotherapy. At the level of the study: Healthy donor repertoires were recorded over several months to years and showed clear clonal overlap. General observations from the study: Median generation probability rose over the chemotherapy interval in each cancer cohort, suggesting rebound thymic output. In healthy donors, age-related TCR diversity loss mainly reflected lost richness.

There are a few counts of this clonotype. Its target is unknown. Trimming took 12 bases from V and 6 from J, leaving 26 bases between them. CDR1 is KGHDR, CDR2 SFDVKD, per germline. This CDR3 comprises 16 residues. A mixed TRB-A/B primer pool amplified rearranged TRB by multiplex touch-down PCR. From the multiplex PCR reads, TCRdb called clonotypes with MiXCR, one entry per CDR3 protein. Altogether about 11,000 distinct CDR3 sequences are present, about 30% being singletons, with the ten largest covering under 20%. Peripheral blood genomic DNA, not sorted cells or RNA, was the template. The source material was blood. The chain couples TRBV24-1 to TRBJ2-1; D might be TRBD2 (6 bases). The receptor was derived from a human donor in good health. The donor label of this sample is uncertain. CDR3 bases: TGTGCCGCATCTAAATCCGGGACTCGCAGTTCCAATGAGCAGTTCTTC. It yields the protein CAASKSGTRSSNEQFF.